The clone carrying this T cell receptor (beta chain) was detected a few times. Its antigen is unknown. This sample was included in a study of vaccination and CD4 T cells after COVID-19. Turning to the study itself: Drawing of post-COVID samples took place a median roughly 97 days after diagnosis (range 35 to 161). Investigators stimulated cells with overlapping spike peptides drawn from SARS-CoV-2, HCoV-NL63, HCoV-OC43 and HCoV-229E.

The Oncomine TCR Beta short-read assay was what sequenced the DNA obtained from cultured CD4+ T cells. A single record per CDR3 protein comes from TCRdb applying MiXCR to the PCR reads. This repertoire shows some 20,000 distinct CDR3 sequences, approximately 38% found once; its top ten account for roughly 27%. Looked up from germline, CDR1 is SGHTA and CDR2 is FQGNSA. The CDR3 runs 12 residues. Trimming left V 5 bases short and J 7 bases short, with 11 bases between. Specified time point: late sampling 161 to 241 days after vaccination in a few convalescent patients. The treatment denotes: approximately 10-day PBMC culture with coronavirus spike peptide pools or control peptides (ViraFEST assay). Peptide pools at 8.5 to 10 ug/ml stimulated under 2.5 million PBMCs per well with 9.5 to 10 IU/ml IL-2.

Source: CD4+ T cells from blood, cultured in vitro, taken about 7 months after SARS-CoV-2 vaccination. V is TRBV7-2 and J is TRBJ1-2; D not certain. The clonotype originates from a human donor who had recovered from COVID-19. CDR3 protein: CASSGNSGGYTF. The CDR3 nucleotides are TGTGCCAGCAGCGGCAACAGTGGTGGCTACACCTTC.